The 20 T cell receptor beta chains below come from one sample, sequenced in a study of cytomegalovirus exposure and HLA in healthy donors. The protocol was immunoSEQ multiplex PCR, while the TCRdb copy is restricted to in-frame clones and leaves out a portion. In the table there are 80,000 to 100,000 clones, roughly 87% of which are singletons. The sequencing input was PBMCs. These receptors originate from a woman aged 25 to 39 in good health and CMV-seronegative.

The chain has TRBV9 and TRBJ1-3; 7 bases are shared with TRBD1. The CDR3 is 16 amino acids. The V gene end was trimmed by 3 bases and the J gene end by 2 bases; junction bases not matched to a gene: 8. Germline-derived CDR1 and CDR2 are SGDLS and YYNGEE. CDR3 sequence (DNA): TGTGCCAGCAGCGCCTCAGGGGGAGAGGCTGGAAACACCATATATTTT. Its translation: CASSASGGEAGNTIYF.

The rearrangement uses TRBV14 and TRBJ2-3; D gene ambiguous. Looked up from germline, CDR1 is SGHDN and CDR2 is FVKESK. The CDR3 is 12 residues long. Trimming pared 4 bases from V and 5 bases from J, leaving 7 bases between. Here the CDR3 reads CASSLTRDTQYF. CDR3 DNA sequence: TGTGCCAGCAGCCTAACAAGAGATACGCAGTATTTT.

The chain is built from TRBV27 and TRBJ2-1, with 10 bases that match TRBD2. The CDR3 runs 13 residues. With 6 bases clipped from V and 8 bases from J, the junction kept 4 bases outside the gene matches. CDR1 MNHEY and CDR2 SMNVEV come from the germline V gene (reference sequence). CDR3 residues: CASSPSGGHEQFF. For the CDR3, the DNA is TGTGCCAGCAGCCCTAGCGGGGGACATGAGCAGTTCTTC.

As regards this clone: Its ends do not fully match the called genes, so a read error is possible. The chain couples TRBV29-1 to TRBJ2-7, with a possible D match to TRBD1 (5 bases). The CDR3 has 10 residues. Germline CDR1 is SQVTM and CDR2 is ANQGSEA. The CDR3 DNA is TGCAGCGTTGGTCGAGCGCTAGGGGACTTC. Translation gives CSVGRALGDF.

This rearrangement joins TRBV5-4 to TRBJ2-3; 8 bases align to TRBD2. The CDR3 is made up of 16 amino acids. V lost 0 bases, J lost 5 bases, and 8 bases stayed unmatched. Germline loops: CDR1 SGHNT, CDR2 YYREEE (reference sequence). This chain's CDR3 is CASSLATGGAGDTQYF. CDR3 bases: TGTGCCAGCAGCTTGGCCACCGGGGGGGCAGGAGATACGCAGTATTTT.

The rearrangement joins TRBV29-1 to TRBJ2-1; 8 bases match TRBD1. The CDR3 totals 11 residues. J gave up 9 bases and V 4 bases, and 2 bases lay outside the gene matches. CDR1 is SQVTM, CDR2 ANQGSEA, per germline. CDR3 loop: CSVGQGIEQFF. CDR3 DNA: TGCAGCGTTGGACAGGGGATTGAGCAGTTCTTC.

This chain links TRBV5-1 with TRBJ2-1, with TRBD1 matching over 8 bases. This CDR3 has 16 amino acids. Trimming removed 4 bases from V and 6 bases from J; junction bases left unmatched: 12. In germline, CDR1 is SGHRS, CDR2 YFSETQ. The CDR3 DNA reads as TGCGCCAGCAGCCTAGGACAGGGAGGTAGGGTCAATGAGCAGTTCTTC. This sequence encodes CASSLGQGGRVNEQFF.

J is TRBJ2-3 and V is TRBV5-1; a possible D gene is TRBD2 (6 bases). This CDR3 has 15 residues. V lost 4 bases to trimming and J lost 1 base, with 13 bases between them. In germline, CDR1 is SGHRS, CDR2 YFSETQ. CDR3 sequence reads: CASSQGDFRTDTQYF. CDR3 DNA sequence: TGCGCCAGCAGCCAAGGGGACTTCCGCACAGATACGCAGTATTTT.

The chain employs TRBV5-4 and TRBJ1-1, with TRBD1 matching over 7 bases. CDR3 length: 16 amino acids. Trimming took 4 bases from V and 1 from J; bases not matched to a gene: 10. Germline CDR1 and CDR2: SGHNT and YYREEE (reference sequence). CDR3 region: CASSPSPDRENTEAFF. CDR3 nucleotides: TGTGCCAGCAGCCCGAGCCCCGACAGGGAGAACACTGAAGCTTTCTTT.

This rearrangement joins TRBV9 to TRBJ2-5; D may be TRBD1 (6 bases). The V end lost 3 bases, the J end lost 3 bases, and 30 bases lay between the germline ends. The CDR3 runs 20 residues. Germline V gene data show CDR1 as SGDLS and CDR2 as YYNGEE. The CDR3 nucleotides are TGTGCCAGCAGCGAGCCCAGACAGTGGACAGCGAACCCCGGGAAAGAGACCCAGTACTTC. Encoded protein: CASSEPRQWTANPGKETQYF.

This clone was found a few times. The chain links TRBV5-1 to TRBJ1-2; D is possibly TRBD1 (5 bases). Germline V gene data show CDR1 as SGHRS and CDR2 as YFSETQ. This CDR3 has 15 residues. Trimming cost V 4 bases and J 6 bases, with 19 bases left between them. The CDR3 is CASSLWAGSEDGYTF. In DNA, the CDR3 is TGCGCCAGCAGCCTCTGGGCAGGGTCGGAAGATGGCTACACCTTC.

The J gene is TRBJ2-5, the V gene TRBV6-5; 8 bases fit TRBD2. CDR1 MNHEY and CDR2 SVGAGI come from the germline V gene. Trimming took 8 bases from V and 5 from J; bases not matched to a gene: 10. The CDR3 spans 14 residues. CDR3 nucleotide sequence: TGTGCCAGCTCTTTCGGGACTAGATATGAGACCCAGTACTTC. Its protein is CASSFGTRYETQYF.

This chain links TRBV7-9 with TRBJ2-3; D is perhaps TRBD1 (7 bases). Germline loops: CDR1 SEHNR, CDR2 FQNEAQ (reference sequence). The CDR3 runs to 13 residues. Trimming cost V 4 bases and J 5 bases, with 10 bases left between them. CDR3 nucleotide sequence: TGTGCCAGCAGCTCCCAGGGGGGAGATACGCAGTATTTT. It specifies CASSSQGGDTQYF. The variable domain in full, completed from reference TRBV7-9 and TRBJ2-3, reads DTGVSQNPRHKITKRGQNVTFRCDPISEHNRLYWYRQTLGQGPEFLTYFQNEAQLEKSRLLSDRFSAERPKGSFSTLEIQRTEQGDSAMYLCASSSQGGDTQYFGPGTRLTVL.

The chain recombines TRBV5-4 with TRBJ2-5; 8 nucleotides agree with TRBD2. With 5 bases clipped from V and 2 bases from J, the junction kept 11 bases outside the gene matches. The CDR3 spans 16 residues. Looked up from germline, CDR1 is SGHNT and CDR2 is YYREEE (reference sequence). The CDR3 nucleotides are TGTGCCAGCAGAAGGGAGGCGGGAGGATTACAAGAGACCCAGTACTTC. It codes for CASRREAGGLQETQYF.

The V call is TRBV27, the J call TRBJ2-3; 11 positions agree with TRBD2. The germline V gene has CDR1 MNHEY and CDR2 SMNVEV (reference sequence). This CDR3 region has 16 residues. V lost 10 bases and J lost 12; bases outside the gene matches: 21. The CDR3, as DNA: TGTGCCACCATCCTGGGCCCGGGGGCTAGCGGGAGGAAACAGTATTTT. It specifies CATILGPGASGRKQYF.

The rearrangement uses TRBV7-6 and TRBJ2-4, with D possibly TRBD2 on 6 matching bases. V gave up 4 bases and J gave up 9 bases, with 19 bases separating them. Looked up from germline, CDR1 is SGHVS and CDR2 is FNYEAQ. The CDR3 is made up of 15 amino acids. CDR3 bases: TGTGCCAGCAGCTCCCAGGTGGGGGGTGGGAGCATTCAGTACTTC. Encoded protein: CASSSQVGGGSIQYF.

The chain carries TRBV28 and TRBJ2-5; D possibly corresponds to TRBD2 (5 bases). This CDR3 contains 15 residues. Germline V lookup: CDR1 MDHEN, CDR2 SYDVKM. Trimming stripped 7 bases from V and 0 bases from J, with 15 bases between. CDR3 amino acids: CASKGRGRYQETQYF. Written as DNA, the CDR3 is TGTGCCAGCAAGGGCCGGGGTAGGTACCAAGAGACCCAGTACTTC.

V gene TRBV19 combines with J gene TRBJ2-3, with TRBD1 as a possible D gene (5 bases). In germline, CDR1 is LNHDA, CDR2 SQIVND (reference sequence). The CDR3 is 14 amino acids. V lost 3 bases and J lost 5, with 12 bases in between. Here the CDR3 DNA reads TGTGCCAGTAGTATGCCCAGGGTTCAAGATACGCAGTATTTT. Amino acid sequence: CASSMPRVQDTQYF.

The rearrangement links TRBV25-1 to TRBJ2-5; tentative D call: TRBD2 (6 bases). Trimming removed 1 base at V and 2 bases at J, with 11 bases between. Germline-derived CDR1 and CDR2 are MGHDK and SYGVNS. The CDR3 totals 15 residues. The CDR3 nucleotides read TGTGCCAGCAGTGAATCCGTAGCGGCTCAAGAGACCCAGTACTTC. Translation: CASSESVAAQETQYF.

This clone is a singleton in its sample. This rearrangement joins TRBV19 to TRBJ1-5, with D possibly being TRBD1 (5 bases). V was trimmed by 4 bases and J by 3 bases, leaving 16 bases between them. The CDR3 is 16 residues long. Per germline, CDR1 LNHDA and CDR2 SQIVND (reference sequence). CDR3 nucleotides: TGTGCCAGTAGTAGAGGGAGGGGAGTCCCCAATCAGCCCCAGCATTTT. It encodes CASSRGRGVPNQPQHF. The full variable domain, completed using reference TRBV19 and TRBJ1-5, is DGGITQSPKYLFRKEGQNVTLSCEQNLNHDAMYWYRQDPGQGLRLIYYSQIVNDFQKGDIAEGYSVSREKKESFPLTVTSAQKNPTAFYLCASSRGRGVPNQPQHFGDGTRLSIL.